The clone carrying this T cell receptor (beta chain) came up many times. Amplified TCR beta CDR3 regions came from RNA transcripts. TCR CDR3 underwent first-round RT-PCR with the HTBI primer set. TCRdb called the multiplex PCR reads again in MiXCR, with one record for every CDR3 protein. This table has 560,000 or so distinct CDR3 sequences, approximately 20% appearing once. The data stem from a study of T cells in Graves' hyperthyroidism and ophthalmopathy. On the study more broadly: It was at initial diagnosis, before any treatment, that peripheral blood was collected.

The CDR3 covers 12 residues. CDR1 is DFQATT, CDR2 SNEGSKA, per germline (reference sequence). Between the trimmed V and J ends, which lost 3 bases and 3 bases, there was a span of 9 bases. V gene TRBV20-1 combines with J gene TRBJ2-7, with a possible D match to TRBD2 (5 bases). The source of this sequence is a man between 35 and 55 years old with Graves' ophthalmopathy. The source material was blood. The CDR3 reads CSASPGIYEQYF. CDR3 bases: TGCAGTGCTAGCCCGGGGATCTACGAGCAGTACTTC.